Listed below are T cell receptor beta chains from one sample, sequenced in a study of T cells in Graves' hyperthyroidism and ophthalmopathy. Each CDR3 protein is one row after TCRdb ran MiXCR on the multiplex PCR reads. This table has 400,000 to 500,000 distinct CDR3 sequences, about an eighth appearing once. Sequencing was performed on blood. The receptors stem from a woman aged 18-29 years with Graves' hyperthyroidism. CDR3s include the opening cysteine and the closing phenylalanine or tryptophan. The D gene is left open where the match is weak. Not all rows give a size; the values are once, few, many and, for expanded clones, a class.

V	size	D	J	DNA	CDR3
TRBV13	many	NA	TRBJ2-5	TGTGCCAGCAGCCGGGACACCCTCCCCGAAGAGACCCAGTACTTC	CASSRDTLPEETQYF
TRBV5-1	many	NA	TRBJ2-3	TGCGCCAGCAGCTTGTCAGGGACCACAGATACGCAGTATTTT	CASSLSGTTDTQYF
TRBV20-1	NA	NA	TRBJ1-5	TGCAGTGCTAGTGAGTCGACCAATCAGCCCCAGCATTTT	CSASESTNQPQHF
TRBV19	few	NA	TRBJ1-6	TGTGCCAGCGACCGGGGGAATAATTCACCCCTCCACTTT	CASDRGNNSPLHF
TRBV6-5	NA	NA	TRBJ1-6	TGTGCCAGCCGTTTCCCCGACTCTTCCCCCCTCCCCTTT	CASRFPDSSPLPF
TRBV11-2	many	NA	TRBJ2-5	TGTGCCAGCAGCTTAAGGGGGGCGCGGGAGACCCAGTACTTC	CASSLRGARETQYF
TRBV11-1	many	TRBD1	TRBJ2-6	TGTGCCAGCAACCCCGGACAGGGCGGCTCTGGGGCCAACGTCCTGACTTTC	CASNPGQGGSGANVLTF
TRBV7-3	many	TRBD1	TRBJ2-1	TGTGCCAGCAGCCTTTTGCCCGGGACAGGGGGCTACAATGAGCAGTTCTTC	CASSLLPGTGGYNEQFF
TRBV25-1	many	NA	TRBJ2-2	TGTGCCAGCAGTGAGACAGACCGGGACATCCATGCTTTTAACACCGGGGAGCTGTTTTTT	CASSETDRDIHAFNTGELFF
TRBV24-1	many	TRBD1	TRBJ1-1	TGTGCCACCAGCGAAACCGGGACAGGGAACACTGAAGCTTTCTTT	CATSETGTGNTEAFF
TRBV5-4	few	NA	TRBJ2-3	TGTGCCAGCAGCTTGCCTGTCACAGATACGCAGTATTTT	CASSLPVTDTQYF
TRBV3-1	many	NA	TRBJ2-3	TGTGCCAGCAGCCAAGATTTGGCCAGCACAGATACGCAGTATTTT	CASSQDLASTDTQYF
TRBV6-2/TRBV6-3	many	NA	TRBJ1-2	TGTGCCAGCAGTTATACGACCTATGGCTACACCTTC	CASSYTTYGYTF
TRBV2	many	NA	TRBJ2-5	TGTGCCAGCAGTGTCGGGGGAGAGACCCAGTACTTC	CASSVGGETQYF
TRBV12-3/TRBV12-4	many	TRBD2	TRBJ2-3	TGTGCCAGCAGTTTACTAGCGGGAGTAGATACGCAGTATTTT	CASSLLAGVDTQYF
TRBV29-1	few	NA	TRBJ1-5	TGCAGCGTTGCTAGTTCGGATCAGCCCCAGCATTTT	CSVASSDQPQHF
TRBV12-3/TRBV12-4	NA	TRBD1	TRBJ2-7	TGTGCCAGCAGTACGACCGGGACAGGGGTCTACGAGCAGTACTTC	CASSTTGTGVYEQYF
TRBV30	many	NA	TRBJ1-3	TGTGCTCGGGGGGCCTCGGGGCGACTCTCTGGAAACACCATATATTTT	CARGASGRLSGNTIYF
TRBV13	few	NA	TRBJ2-2	TGTGCCAGCATCCAGACGGGGCTTACCTGGAATGGGTCCCCCGGGGAGCTGTTTTTT	CASIQTGLTWNGSPGELFF
TRBV18	NA	NA	TRBJ2-6	TGTGCCAGCTCACCACTAGTCGGGAGACAGGCCAACTCTGGGGCCAACGTCCTGACTTTC	CASSPLVGRQANSGANVLTF
TRBV3-1	NA	NA	TRBJ1-4	TGTGCCAGCAGCCAAGACACAACGAGGTATCGGATCGCAACTAATGAAAAACTGTTTTTT	CASSQDTTRYRIATNEKLFF
TRBV12-3/TRBV12-4	few	NA	TRBJ2-3	TGTGCCAGCACCCTTAGGGGGGTGACAGATACGCAGTATTTT	CASTLRGVTDTQYF
TRBV2	many	NA	TRBJ1-1	TGTGCCAGCAGTTGGGCCGGGGCCTTAATGAACACTGAAGCTTTCTTT	CASSWAGALMNTEAFF
TRBV12-3/TRBV12-4	many	TRBD1	TRBJ1-3	TGTGCCACCGATGGGACAGTCCCTAACTCTGGAAACACCATATATTTT	CATDGTVPNSGNTIYF
TRBV11-2	NA	TRBD1	TRBJ1-2	TGTGCCAGCAGCCCATTATCGGGACAGGGGTTGGGCTACACCTTC	CASSPLSGQGLGYTF